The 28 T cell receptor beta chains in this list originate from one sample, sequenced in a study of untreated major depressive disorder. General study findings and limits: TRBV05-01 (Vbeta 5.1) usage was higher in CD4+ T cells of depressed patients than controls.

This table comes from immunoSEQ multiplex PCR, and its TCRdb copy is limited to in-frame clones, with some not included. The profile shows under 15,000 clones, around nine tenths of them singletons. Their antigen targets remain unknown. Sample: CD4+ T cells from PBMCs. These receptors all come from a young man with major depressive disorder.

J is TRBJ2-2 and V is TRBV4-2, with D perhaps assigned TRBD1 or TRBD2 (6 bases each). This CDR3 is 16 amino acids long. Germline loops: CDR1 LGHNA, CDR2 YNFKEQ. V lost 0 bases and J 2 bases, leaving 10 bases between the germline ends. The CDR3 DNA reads TGTGCCAGCAGCCAAGAGTCGGGGGCTAACACCGGGGAGCTGTTTTTT. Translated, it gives CASSQESGANTGELFF.

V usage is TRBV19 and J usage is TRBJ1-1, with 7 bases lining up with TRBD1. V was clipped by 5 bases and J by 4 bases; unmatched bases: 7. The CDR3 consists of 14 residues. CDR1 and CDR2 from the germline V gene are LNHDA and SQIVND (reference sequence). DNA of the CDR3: TGTGCCAGTAGTCCCCAACAGGGGTTCACTGAAGCTTTCTTT. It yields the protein CASSPQQGFTEAFF. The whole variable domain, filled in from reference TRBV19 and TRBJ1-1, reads DGGITQSPKYLFRKEGQNVTLSCEQNLNHDAMYWYRQDPGQGLRLIYYSQIVNDFQKGDIAEGYSVSREKKESFPLTVTSAQKNPTAFYLCASSPQQGFTEAFFGQGTRLTVV.

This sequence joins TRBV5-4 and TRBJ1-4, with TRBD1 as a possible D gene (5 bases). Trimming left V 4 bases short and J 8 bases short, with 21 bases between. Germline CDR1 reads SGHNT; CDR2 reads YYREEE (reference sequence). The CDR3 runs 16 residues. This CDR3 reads CASSLRGHSLGEKLFF. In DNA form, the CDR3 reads TGTGCCAGCAGCCTAAGAGGACATTCTCTGGGGGAAAAACTGTTTTTT.

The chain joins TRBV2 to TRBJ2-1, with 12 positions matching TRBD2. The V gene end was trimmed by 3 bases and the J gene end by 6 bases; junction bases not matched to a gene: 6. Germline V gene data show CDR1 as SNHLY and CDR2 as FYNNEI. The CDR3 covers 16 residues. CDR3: CASSDPSGGGFNEQFF. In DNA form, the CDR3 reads TGTGCCAGCAGTGACCCTAGCGGGGGGGGATTCAATGAGCAGTTCTTC.

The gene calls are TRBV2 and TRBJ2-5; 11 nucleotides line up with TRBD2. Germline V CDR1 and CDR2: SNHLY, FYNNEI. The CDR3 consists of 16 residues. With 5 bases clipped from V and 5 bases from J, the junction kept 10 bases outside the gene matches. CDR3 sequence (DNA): TGTGCCAGCAGTCCCTGGCTAGCGGGGGGTGAGGAGACCCAGTACTTC. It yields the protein CASSPWLAGGEETQYF.

DNA for the CDR3: TGTGCCAGCAGTGATCACGGTTATAGCAATCAGCCCCAGCATTTT. Translated: CASSDHGYSNQPQHF. The genes are TRBV6-1 and TRBJ1-5; D is uncertain. This CDR3 has 15 residues. With 3 bases removed from V and 0 bases from J, the gap between germline ends came to 9 bases. Looked up from germline, CDR1 is MNHNS and CDR2 is SASEGT.

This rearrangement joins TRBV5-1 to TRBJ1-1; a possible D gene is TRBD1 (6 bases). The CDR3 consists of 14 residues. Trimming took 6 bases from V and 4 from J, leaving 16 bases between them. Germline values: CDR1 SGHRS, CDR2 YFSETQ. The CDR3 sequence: CASIPGAGATEAFF. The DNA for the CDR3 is TGCGCCAGCATTCCGGGCGCGGGGGCCACTGAAGCTTTCTTT.

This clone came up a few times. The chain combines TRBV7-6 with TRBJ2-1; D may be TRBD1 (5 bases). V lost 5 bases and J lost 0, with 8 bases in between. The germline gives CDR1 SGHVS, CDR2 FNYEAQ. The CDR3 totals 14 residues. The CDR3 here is CASSQRGSYNEQFF. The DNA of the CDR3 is TGTGCCAGCAGCCAAAGGGGCTCCTACAATGAGCAGTTCTTC.

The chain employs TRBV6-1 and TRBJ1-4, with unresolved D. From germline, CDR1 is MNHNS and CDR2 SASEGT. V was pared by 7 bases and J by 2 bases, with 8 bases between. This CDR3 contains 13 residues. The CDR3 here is CASKRGTNEKLFF. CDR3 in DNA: TGTGCCAGCAAGAGAGGCACTAATGAAAAACTGTTTTTT.

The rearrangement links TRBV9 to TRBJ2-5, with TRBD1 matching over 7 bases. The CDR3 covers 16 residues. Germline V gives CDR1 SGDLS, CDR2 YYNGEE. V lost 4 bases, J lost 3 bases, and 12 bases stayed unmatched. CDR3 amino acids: CASSPPRRTGEETQYF. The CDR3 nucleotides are TGTGCCAGCAGCCCCCCCCGTAGAACAGGGGAAGAGACCCAGTACTTC.

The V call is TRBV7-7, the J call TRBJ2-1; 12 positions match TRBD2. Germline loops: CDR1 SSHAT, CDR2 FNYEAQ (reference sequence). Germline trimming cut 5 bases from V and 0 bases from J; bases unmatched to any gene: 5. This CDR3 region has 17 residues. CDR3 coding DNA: TGTGCCAGCAGCCCGACTAGCGGGGGATCCTCCTACAATGAGCAGTTCTTC. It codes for CASSPTSGGSSYNEQFF. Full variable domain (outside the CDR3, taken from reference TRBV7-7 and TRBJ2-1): GAGVSQSPRYKVTKRGQDVTLRCDPISSHATLYWYQQALGQGPEFLTYFNYEAQPDKSGLPSDRFSAERPEGSISTLTIQRTEQRDSAMYRCASSPTSGGSSYNEQFFGPGTRLTVL.

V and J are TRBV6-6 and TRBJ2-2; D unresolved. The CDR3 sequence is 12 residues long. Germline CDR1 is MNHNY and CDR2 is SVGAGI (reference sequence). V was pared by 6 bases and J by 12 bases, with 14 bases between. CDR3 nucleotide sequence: TGTGCCAGCAGACCAGGCTCCGCTAAGCTGTTTTTT. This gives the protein CASRPGSAKLFF.

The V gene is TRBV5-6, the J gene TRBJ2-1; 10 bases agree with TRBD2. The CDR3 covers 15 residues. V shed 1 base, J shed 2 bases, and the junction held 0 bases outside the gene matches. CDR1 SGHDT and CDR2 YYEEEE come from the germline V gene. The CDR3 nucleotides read TGTGCCAGCAGCTTGAGCGGGGGGGCCTACAATGAGCAGTTCTTC. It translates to CASSLSGGAYNEQFF.

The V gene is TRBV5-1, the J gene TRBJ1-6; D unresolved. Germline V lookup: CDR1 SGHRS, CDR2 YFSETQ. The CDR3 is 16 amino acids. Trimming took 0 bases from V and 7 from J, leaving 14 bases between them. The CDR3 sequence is CASSLAGETLNSPLHF. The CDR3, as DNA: TGCGCCAGCAGCTTGGCCGGGGAGACCCTCAATTCACCCCTCCACTTT. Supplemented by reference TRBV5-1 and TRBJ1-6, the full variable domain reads KAGVTQTPRYLIKTRGQQVTLSCSPISGHRSVSWYQQTPGQGLQFLFEYFSETQRNKGNFPGRFSGRQFSNSRSEMNVSTLELGDSALYLCASSLAGETLNSPLHFGNGTRLTVT.

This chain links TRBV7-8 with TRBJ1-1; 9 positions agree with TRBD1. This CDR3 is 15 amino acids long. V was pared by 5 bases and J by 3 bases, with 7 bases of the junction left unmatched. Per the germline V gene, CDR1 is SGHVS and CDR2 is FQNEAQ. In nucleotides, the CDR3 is TGTGCCAGCAGCCTCTCACAGGGGGCGCACACTGAAGCTTTCTTT. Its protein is CASSLSQGAHTEAFF.

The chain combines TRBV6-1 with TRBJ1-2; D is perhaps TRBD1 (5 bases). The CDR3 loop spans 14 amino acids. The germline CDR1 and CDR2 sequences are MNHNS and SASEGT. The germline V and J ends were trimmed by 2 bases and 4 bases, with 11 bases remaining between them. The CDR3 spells CASSERGSTYGYTF. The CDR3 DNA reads TGTGCCAGCAGTGAAAGGGGTTCCACCTATGGCTACACCTTC.

The CDR3 spells CASSPGQGGSPLHF. CDR3 in DNA: TGTGCCAGCAGTCCCGGACAGGGAGGATCACCCCTCCACTTT. V and J are TRBV27 and TRBJ1-6, with 8 bases that match TRBD1. The CDR3 has 14 residues. Germline V gene lookup returns CDR1 MNHEY and CDR2 SMNVEV (reference sequence). The V and J ends lost 5 bases and 10 bases, in that order; junction bases with no gene match: 7.

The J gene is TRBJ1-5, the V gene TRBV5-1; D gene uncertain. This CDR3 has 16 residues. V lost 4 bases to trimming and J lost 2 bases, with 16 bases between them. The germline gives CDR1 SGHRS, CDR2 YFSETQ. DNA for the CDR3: TGCGCCAGCAGCCCAGGCGGCCAGTCCGGCAATCAGCCCCAGCATTTT. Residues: CASSPGGQSGNQPQHF.

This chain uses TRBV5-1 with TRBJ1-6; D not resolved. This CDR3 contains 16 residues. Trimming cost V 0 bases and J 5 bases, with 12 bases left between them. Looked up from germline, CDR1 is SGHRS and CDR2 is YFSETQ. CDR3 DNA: TGCGCCAGCAGCTTGGATCGGCCGGAGAATAATTCACCCCTCCACTTT. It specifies CASSLDRPENNSPLHF.

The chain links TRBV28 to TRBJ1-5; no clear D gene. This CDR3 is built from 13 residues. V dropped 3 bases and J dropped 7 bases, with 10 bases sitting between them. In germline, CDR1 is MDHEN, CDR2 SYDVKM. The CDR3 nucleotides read TGTGCCAGCAGTTTGGTGTCTGGCCAGCCCCAGCATTTT. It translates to CASSLVSGQPQHF. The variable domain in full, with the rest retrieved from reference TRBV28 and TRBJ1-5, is DVKVTQSSRYLVKRTGEKVFLECVQDMDHENMFWYRQDPGLGLRLIYFSYDVKMKEKGDIPEGYSVSREKKERFSLILESASTNQTSMYLCASSLVSGQPQHFGDGTRLSIL.

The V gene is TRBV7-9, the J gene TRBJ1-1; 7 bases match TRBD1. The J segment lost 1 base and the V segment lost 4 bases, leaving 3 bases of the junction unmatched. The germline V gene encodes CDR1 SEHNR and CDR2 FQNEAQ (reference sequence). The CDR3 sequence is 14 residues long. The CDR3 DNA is TGTGCCAGCAGCTCACAGGGGCAGAACACTGAAGCTTTCTTT. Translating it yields CASSSQGQNTEAFF.

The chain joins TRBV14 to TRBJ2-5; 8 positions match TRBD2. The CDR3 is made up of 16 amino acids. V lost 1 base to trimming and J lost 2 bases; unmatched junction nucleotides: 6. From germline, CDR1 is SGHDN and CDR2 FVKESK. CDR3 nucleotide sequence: TGTGCCAGCAGCCAAGGGATTACTAGCGGTCAAGAGACCCAGTACTTC. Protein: CASSQGITSGQETQYF.

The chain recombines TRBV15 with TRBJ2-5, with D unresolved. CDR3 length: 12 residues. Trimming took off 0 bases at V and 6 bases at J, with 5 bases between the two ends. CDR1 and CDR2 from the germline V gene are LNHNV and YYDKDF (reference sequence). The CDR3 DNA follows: TGTGCCACCAGCAGAGATAAACAGACCCAGTACTTC. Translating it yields CATSRDKQTQYF.

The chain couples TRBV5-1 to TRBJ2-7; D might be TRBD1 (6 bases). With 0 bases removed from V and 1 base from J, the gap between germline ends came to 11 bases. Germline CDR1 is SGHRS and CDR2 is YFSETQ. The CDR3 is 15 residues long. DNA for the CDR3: TGCGCCAGCAGCTTGGTGGGGGCCGAATCCTACGAGCAGTACTTC. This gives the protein CASSLVGAESYEQYF.

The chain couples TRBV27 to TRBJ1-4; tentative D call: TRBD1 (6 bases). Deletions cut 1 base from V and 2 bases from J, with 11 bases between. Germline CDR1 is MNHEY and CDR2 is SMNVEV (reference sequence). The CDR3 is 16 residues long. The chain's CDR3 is CASSLYAGVTNEKLFF. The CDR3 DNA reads TGTGCCAGCAGTTTATACGCAGGGGTTACTAATGAAAAACTGTTTTTT.

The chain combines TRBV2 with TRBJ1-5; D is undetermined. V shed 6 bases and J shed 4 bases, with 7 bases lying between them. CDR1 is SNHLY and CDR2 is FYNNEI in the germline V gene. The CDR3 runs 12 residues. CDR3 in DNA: TGTGCCAGCAGGGATAGAAATCAGCCCCAGCATTTT. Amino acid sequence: CASRDRNQPQHF.

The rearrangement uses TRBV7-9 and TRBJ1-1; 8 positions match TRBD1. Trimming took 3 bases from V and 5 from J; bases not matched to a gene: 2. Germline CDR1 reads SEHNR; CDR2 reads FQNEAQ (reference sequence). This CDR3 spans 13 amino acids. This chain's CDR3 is CASSLTGVTEAFF. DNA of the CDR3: TGTGCCAGCAGCTTGACAGGGGTGACTGAAGCTTTCTTT.

The DNA of the CDR3 is TGCGCCAGCAGCCAGGAACAGCGGGGGCTCCAAGAGACCCAGTACTTC. As protein: CASSQEQRGLQETQYF. The chain recombines TRBV5-1 with TRBJ2-5, with 8 bases fitting TRBD2. Losses at the gene ends were 4 bases for V and 1 base for J; bases not matched to a gene: 9. Per germline, CDR1 SGHRS and CDR2 YFSETQ. This CDR3 is 16 amino acids long.